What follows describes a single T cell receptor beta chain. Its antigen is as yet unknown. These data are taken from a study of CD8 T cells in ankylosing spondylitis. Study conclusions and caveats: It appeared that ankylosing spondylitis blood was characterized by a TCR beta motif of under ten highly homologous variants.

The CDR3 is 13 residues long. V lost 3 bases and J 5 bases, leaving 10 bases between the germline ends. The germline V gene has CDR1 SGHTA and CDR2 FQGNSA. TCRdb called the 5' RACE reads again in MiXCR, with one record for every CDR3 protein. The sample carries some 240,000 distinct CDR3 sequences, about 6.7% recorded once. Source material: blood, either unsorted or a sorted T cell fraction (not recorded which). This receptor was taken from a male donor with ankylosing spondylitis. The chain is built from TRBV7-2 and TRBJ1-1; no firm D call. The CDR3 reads CASSFGETTEAFF. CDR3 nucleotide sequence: TGTGCCAGCAGCTTTGGGGAAACGACTGAAGCTTTCTTT.